Each of the 4 T cell receptor beta chains below was sequenced from the same sample in a study of T cells in Graves' hyperthyroidism and ophthalmopathy. Using RNA transcripts as the source, TCR beta CDR3 regions were amplified. First-round RT-PCR with HTBI primers amplified the TCR CDR3 region. From the multiplex PCR reads, TCRdb called clonotypes with MiXCR, one entry per CDR3 protein. The repertoire holds about 360,000 distinct CDR3 sequences, with about 19% as singletons. Material: blood. These receptors originate from a woman aged 18-29 years with Graves' hyperthyroidism.

Points on this clonotype: The junction shows a germline mismatch at one end, possibly a read error. Written as DNA, the CDR3 is TGTGTCAGCACCCGAGCGGAGGCGCCTCACGAGCAGTACTTC. Its translation: CVSTRAEAPHEQYF. The chain joins TRBV6-1 to TRBJ2-7; D possibly corresponds to TRBD2 (5 bases). The germline CDR1 and CDR2 sequences are MNHNS and SASEGT. The CDR3 runs 14 residues.

The gene calls are TRBV2 and TRBJ1-2, with a weak D call TRBD1 (6 bases). Germline V gene lookup returns CDR1 SNHLY and CDR2 FYNNEI. Trimming left V 10 bases short and J 4 bases short, with 19 bases between. CDR3 size: 14 residues. CDR3 region: CAIPGRGRFYGYTF. CDR3 DNA sequence: TGTGCCATCCCAGGACGGGGGCGCTTCTATGGCTACACCTTC.

This clonotype has at least ten counts. V is TRBV13 and J is TRBJ1-1; D call uncertain. This CDR3 comprises 15 residues. V dropped 4 bases and J dropped 4 bases, with 16 bases sitting between them. Germline values: CDR1 PRHDT, CDR2 FYEKMQ (reference sequence). The CDR3: CASSSGSSGFTEAFF. The CDR3 DNA reads TGTGCCAGCAGCTCAGGATCCAGCGGGTTCACTGAAGCTTTCTTT. Full variable domain (remainder filled in from reference TRBV13 and TRBJ1-1): AAGVIQSPRHLIKEKRETATLKCYPIPRHDTVYWYQQGPGQDPQFLISFYEKMQSDKGSIPDRFSAQQFSDYHSELNMSSLELGDSALYFCASSSGSSGFTEAFFGQGTRLTVV.

This clonotype was picked up many times. Possible read error: a much larger clone is one base away. The genes are TRBV2 and TRBJ1-1; D not certain. This CDR3 spans 11 amino acids. Deletions cut 7 bases from V and 1 base from J, with 4 bases between. Germline CDR1 reads SNHLY; CDR2 reads FYNNEI. DNA of the CDR3: TGTGCCAGCAAGGGGAACACTGAAGCTTTCTTT. As protein: CASKGNTEAFF. The full variable domain, its missing parts supplied by reference TRBV2 and TRBJ1-1, is EPEVTQTPSHQVTQMGQEVILRCVPISNHLYFYWYRQILGQKVEFLVSFYNNEISEKSEIFDDQFSVERPDGSNFTLKIRSTKLEDSAMYFCASKGNTEAFFGQGTRLTVV.